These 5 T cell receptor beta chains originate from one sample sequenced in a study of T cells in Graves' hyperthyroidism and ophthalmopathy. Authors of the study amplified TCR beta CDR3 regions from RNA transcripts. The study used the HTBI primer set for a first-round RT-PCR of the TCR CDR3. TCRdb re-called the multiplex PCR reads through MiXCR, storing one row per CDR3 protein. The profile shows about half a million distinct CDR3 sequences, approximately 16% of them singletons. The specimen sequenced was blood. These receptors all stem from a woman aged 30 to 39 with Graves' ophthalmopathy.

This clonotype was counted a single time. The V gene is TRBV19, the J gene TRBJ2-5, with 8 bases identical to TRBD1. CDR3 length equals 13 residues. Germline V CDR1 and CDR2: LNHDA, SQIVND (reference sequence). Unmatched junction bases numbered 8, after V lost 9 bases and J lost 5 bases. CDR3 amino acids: CASKQGGVETQYF. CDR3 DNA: TGTGCCAGCAAACAGGGGGGAGTGGAGACCCAGTACTTC.

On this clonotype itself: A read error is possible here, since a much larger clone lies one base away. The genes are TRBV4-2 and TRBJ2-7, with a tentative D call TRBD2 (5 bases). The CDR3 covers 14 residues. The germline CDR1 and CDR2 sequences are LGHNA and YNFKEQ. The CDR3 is CASNQDSEVYEQYF. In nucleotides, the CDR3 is TGTGCCAGCAACCAAGATAGCGAGGTCTACGAGCAGTACTTC.

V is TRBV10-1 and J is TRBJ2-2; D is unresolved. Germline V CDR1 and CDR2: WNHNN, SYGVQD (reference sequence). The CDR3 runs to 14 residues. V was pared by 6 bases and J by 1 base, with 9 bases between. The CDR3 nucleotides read TGCGCCAGCAGCGACATCAAGAACACCGGGGAGCTGTTTTTT. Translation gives CASSDIKNTGELFF.

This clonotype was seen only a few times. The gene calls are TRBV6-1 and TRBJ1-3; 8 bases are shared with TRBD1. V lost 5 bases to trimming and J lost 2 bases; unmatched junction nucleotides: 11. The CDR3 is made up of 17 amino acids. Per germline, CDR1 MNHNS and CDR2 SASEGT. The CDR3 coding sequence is TGTGCCAGCAGTCCAGTGACAGGGGCGACGGCTGGAAACACCATATATTTT. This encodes CASSPVTGATAGNTIYF.

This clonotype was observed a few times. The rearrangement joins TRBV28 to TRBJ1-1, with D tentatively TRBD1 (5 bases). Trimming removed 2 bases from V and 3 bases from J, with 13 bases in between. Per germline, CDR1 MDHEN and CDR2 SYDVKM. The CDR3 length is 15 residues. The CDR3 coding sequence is TGTGCCAGCAGTTTAAGTAGCGGACACCACACTGAAGCTTTCTTT. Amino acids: CASSLSSGHHTEAFF.